A single sample gave rise to the 25 T cell receptor beta chains below, sequenced in a study of CD4+ T cells in melanoma. The protocol was immunoSEQ multiplex PCR, while the TCRdb copy is restricted to in-frame clones and leaves out a portion. Among over 45,000 clones listed, roughly 69% were seen once. The sequencing input was tumor tissue. These receptors were obtained from a human donor with melanoma.

The rearrangement joins TRBV29-1 to TRBJ1-2; 7 bases fit TRBD1. Germline V gene lookup returns CDR1 SQVTM and CDR2 ANQGSEA. Trimming cost V 4 bases and J 3 bases; bases outside gene matches: 5. The CDR3 loop spans 13 amino acids. DNA for the CDR3: TGCAGCGTTGTAACAGGGGTGGACTATGGCTACACCTTC. It specifies CSVVTGVDYGYTF. The full variable domain, rest sourced from reference TRBV29-1 and TRBJ1-2, is SAVISQKPSRDICQRGTSLTIQCQVDSQVTMMFWYRQQPGQSLTLIATANQGSEATYESGFVIDKFPISRPNLTFSTLTVSNMSPEDSSIYLCSVVTGVDYGYTFGSGTRLTVV.

V and J are TRBV6-5 and TRBJ1-6; possibly TRBD1 for D (5 bases). The V gene lost 7 bases and the J gene lost 7 bases, with 14 bases spanning the gap. CDR1 and CDR2 (germline): MNHEY, SVGAGI. The CDR3 loop spans 14 amino acids. Here the CDR3 reads CASTPGTGNSPLHF. CDR3 DNA: TGTGCCAGCACCCCGGGGACGGGAAATTCACCCCTCCACTTT.

The V call is TRBV4-2, the J call TRBJ1-2, with TRBD1 identical over 9 bases. Germline values: CDR1 LGHNA, CDR2 YNFKEQ. The V and J ends lost 2 bases and 2 bases, in that order; junction bases with no gene match: 3. CDR3 size: 15 residues. DNA of the CDR3: TGTGCCAGCAGCCAAATCGGACAGGGGAACTATGGCTACACCTTC. Translation: CASSQIGQGNYGYTF.

This sequence joins TRBV18 and TRBJ2-7; D may correspond to TRBD1 or TRBD2 (5 bases each). The CDR3 has 15 residues. Trimming stripped 0 bases from V and 4 bases from J, with 13 bases between. Per the germline V gene, CDR1 is KGHSH and CDR2 is LQKENI. Here the CDR3 reads CASSPPGPGPYEQYF. The CDR3 coding sequence is TGTGCCAGCTCACCACCGGGACCGGGCCCGTACGAGCAGTACTTC.

The rearrangement links TRBV29-1 to TRBJ1-2, with TRBD1 matching over 8 bases. J gave up 3 bases and V 2 bases, and 2 bases lay outside the gene matches. Germline CDR1 and CDR2: SQVTM and ANQGSEA. The CDR3 extends over 13 amino acids. This CDR3 is CSVETGGHYGYTF. The DNA of the CDR3 is TGCAGCGTTGAAACAGGGGGTCACTATGGCTACACCTTC. Based on the CDR3 plus reference TRBV29-1 and TRBJ1-2, the full variable domain is SAVISQKPSRDICQRGTSLTIQCQVDSQVTMMFWYRQQPGQSLTLIATANQGSEATYESGFVIDKFPISRPNLTFSTLTVSNMSPEDSSIYLCSVETGGHYGYTFGSGTRLTVV.

The CDR3 DNA follows: TGTGCCAGCAGCCATACCCTCCTGGGACACCCCACACCCTACGAGCAGTACTTC. The encoded protein is CASSHTLLGHPTPYEQYF. The rearrangement uses TRBV11-2 and TRBJ2-7; D may be TRBD1 (6 bases). In germline, CDR1 is SGHAT, CDR2 FQNNGV. Trimming left V 5 bases short and J 2 bases short, with 25 bases between. The CDR3 loop spans 18 amino acids.

The chain is built from TRBV5-4 and TRBJ2-7; 8 nucleotides match TRBD1. The CDR3 totals 15 residues. V gave up 4 bases and J gave up 6 bases; unmatched junction bases: 12. Germline CDR1 and CDR2: SGHNT and YYREEE (reference sequence). The CDR3, as DNA: TGTGCCAGCAGCCCAGGACAGGGCCTAAAGATCGAGCAGTACTTC. Translating gives CASSPGQGLKIEQYF.

The rearrangement joins TRBV7-6 to TRBJ2-5; D gene uncertain. The CDR3 runs 11 residues. V was pared by 6 bases and J by 3 bases, with 5 bases between. Germline-derived CDR1 and CDR2 are SGHVS and FNYEAQ. The CDR3 sequence: CASRGEETQYF. The DNA for the CDR3 is TGTGCCAGCAGGGGTGAAGAGACCCAGTACTTC.

This clone was seen more than once but under ten times. The rearrangement joins TRBV9 to TRBJ2-7, with a possible D match to TRBD2 (6 bases). CDR1 SGDLS and CDR2 YYNGEE come from the germline V gene. The germline V and J ends were trimmed by 0 bases and 7 bases, with 20 bases remaining between them. This CDR3 spans 16 amino acids. In nucleotides, the CDR3 is TGTGCCAGCAGCGTAGACTTGGGCGGGGCCCAAAAGGAGCAGTACTTC. It encodes CASSVDLGGAQKEQYF.

The rearrangement joins TRBV5-1 to TRBJ1-1; TRBD1 matches 9 bases. This CDR3 is built from 16 residues. V lost 3 bases and J lost 1; bases outside the gene matches: 7. Germline CDR1 and CDR2: SGHRS and YFSETQ. Written as DNA, the CDR3 is TGCGCCAGCAGCTCGAGGTGGGGACAGGGGAACACTGAAGCTTTCTTT. It translates to CASSSRWGQGNTEAFF.

This clone has a single count. The chain employs TRBV11-2 and TRBJ1-1; perhaps TRBD1 as D (5 bases). Trimming left V 0 bases short and J 4 bases short, with 15 bases between. The CDR3 length is 16 residues. Germline lookup yields CDR1 SGHAT and CDR2 FQNNGV. The CDR3 here is CASSLEGRSGGTEAFF. The CDR3 DNA follows: TGTGCCAGCAGCTTAGAGGGAAGGTCCGGGGGCACTGAAGCTTTCTTT.

J is TRBJ1-2 and V is TRBV9; the D is unclear. The germline V and J ends were trimmed by 3 bases and 3 bases, with 9 bases remaining between them. The CDR3 is 13 residues long. Germline lookup yields CDR1 SGDLS and CDR2 YYNGEE. The CDR3 region has the DNA TGTGCCAGCAGCGGAATTGAAGACTATGGCTACACCTTC. Translation gives CASSGIEDYGYTF.

DNA for the CDR3: TGTGCCAGCAGCATACTAGCGGGGGTAAACACCGGGGAGCTGTTTTTT. This encodes CASSILAGVNTGELFF. This chain connects TRBV7-9 to TRBJ2-2; TRBD2 aligns across 11 bases. The CDR3 spans 16 residues. The V gene end was trimmed by 5 bases and the J gene end by 2 bases; junction bases not matched to a gene: 4. Germline CDR1 and CDR2: SEHNR and FQNEAQ (reference sequence). Drawing the rest from reference TRBV7-9 and TRBJ2-2, the complete variable domain is DTGVSQNPRHKITKRGQNVTFRCDPISEHNRLYWYRQTLGQGPEFLTYFQNEAQLEKSRLLSDRFSAERPKGSFSTLEIQRTEQGDSAMYLCASSILAGVNTGELFFGEGSRLTVL.

This clone was seen a handful of times. Distinct nucleotide sequences in the sample also encode this CDR3. The CDR3 reads CASSQDLGTNEKLFF. CDR3 nucleotide sequence: TGCGCCAGCAGCCAAGATCTTGGAACTAATGAAAAACTGTTTTTT. This sequence joins TRBV4-3 and TRBJ1-4; D unclear. This CDR3 is 15 amino acids long. Germline V gives CDR1 LGHNA, CDR2 YSLEER. Between the trimmed V and J ends, which lost 0 bases and 1 base, there was a span of 6 bases.

This clone showed up just a few times. V is TRBV6-6 and J is TRBJ2-3; D could derive from TRBD1 or TRBD2 (5 bases each). CDR3 length: 16 amino acids. Germline values: CDR1 MNHNY, CDR2 SVGAGI (reference sequence). V shed 6 bases and J shed 2 bases, with 18 bases lying between them. CDR3 nucleotide sequence: TGTGCCAGCAGAGCCGACCGGGACGCCCTCACAGATACGCAGTATTTT. As protein: CASRADRDALTDTQYF.

The V and J genes are TRBV9 and TRBJ2-6, with D maybe TRBD1 (5 bases). The length of the CDR3 is 16 residues. V was trimmed by 2 bases and J by 0 bases, leaving 9 bases between them. The V gene's germline CDR1 is SGDLS and CDR2 YYNGEE. The CDR3 sequence is CASSVWGSSGANVLTF. The CDR3, as DNA: TGTGCCAGCAGCGTTTGGGGCTCCTCTGGGGCCAACGTCCTGACTTTC.

This clone came up a few times. The V and J genes are TRBV7-6 and TRBJ2-7; 8 nucleotides agree with TRBD2. Germline V CDR1 and CDR2: SGHVS, FNYEAQ. The V segment lost 6 bases and the J segment 5 bases; nucleotides outside the gene matches: 6. The CDR3 sequence is 13 residues long. CDR3 region: CASSYTGGNEQYF. DNA of the CDR3: TGTGCCAGCAGTTATACGGGAGGGAACGAGCAGTACTTC.

The rearrangement joins TRBV5-5 to TRBJ1-2, with a possible D match to TRBD1 (5 bases). The CDR3 is made up of 17 amino acids. Germline CDR1 reads SGHKS; CDR2 reads YYEKEE (reference sequence). V was cut by 4 bases and J by 0 bases, with 19 bases left in between. CDR3 DNA sequence: TGTGCCAGCAGCCCTAGGGCAGGGTTTGGGACTAACTATGGCTACACCTTC. The encoded protein is CASSPRAGFGTNYGYTF.

CDR3 in amino acids: CASSLGSYNEQFF. DNA for the CDR3: TGTGCCAGCAGCTTAGGCAGCTACAATGAGCAGTTCTTC. The chain uses TRBV7-3 and TRBJ2-1; D is unclear. The CDR3 runs 13 residues. The V end lost 2 bases, the J end lost 3 bases, and 5 bases lay between the germline ends. Germline CDR1 is SGHTA and CDR2 is FQGTGA.

This chain uses TRBV28 with TRBJ1-2; possibly TRBD1 for D (6 bases). The CDR3 consists of 15 residues. In germline, CDR1 is MDHEN, CDR2 SYDVKM. With 3 bases removed from V and 4 bases from J, the gap between germline ends came to 15 bases. The CDR3 region is CASSFTMGGVYGYTF. The DNA of the CDR3 is TGTGCCAGCAGTTTCACGATGGGGGGCGTCTATGGCTACACCTTC.

This clone was recorded a few times. This chain connects TRBV6-1 to TRBJ2-7, with D possibly called TRBD1 or TRBD2 (6 bases each). The V and J ends lost 3 bases and 2 bases respectively, with 14 bases between them. The CDR3 extends over 15 amino acids. CDR1 is MNHNS, CDR2 SASEGT, per germline. CDR3 sequence: CASSDLGGGTYEQYF. In DNA form, the CDR3 reads TGTGCCAGCAGTGACCTCGGGGGCGGTACCTACGAGCAGTACTTC.

The chain links TRBV18 to TRBJ1-2; D remains ambiguous. Germline loops: CDR1 KGHSH, CDR2 LQKENI. CDR3 length: 11 amino acids. With 2 bases removed from V and 8 bases from J, the gap between germline ends came to 6 bases. The chain's CDR3 is CASSPNEGYTF. The CDR3, as DNA: TGTGCCAGCTCACCAAACGAGGGCTACACCTTC.

This clone was observed at least ten times. The chain recombines TRBV15 with TRBJ1-6, with D perhaps TRBD1 (5 bases). CDR1 and CDR2 (germline): LNHNV, YYDKDF (reference sequence). The ends were cut back, 9 bases at V and 7 bases at J, with 19 bases in the middle. The CDR3 has 15 amino acids. The CDR3 loop reads CATSKGTTENSPLHF. Written as DNA, the CDR3 is TGTGCCACTTCAAAGGGGACCACCGAGAATTCACCCCTCCACTTT.

V gene TRBV2 combines with J gene TRBJ2-3; TRBD2 aligns across 7 bases. The CDR3 covers 15 residues. V was clipped by 6 bases and J by 2 bases; unmatched bases: 8. The germline V gene encodes CDR1 SNHLY and CDR2 FYNNEI. CDR3 amino acids: CASRATSANTDTQYF. In DNA, the CDR3 is TGTGCCAGCAGGGCAACTAGCGCGAACACAGATACGCAGTATTTT.

This clone has only a few counts. The chain carries TRBV5-6 and TRBJ1-2, with D possibly matching TRBD1 (6 bases). The CDR3 length is 13 residues. Germline V lookup: CDR1 SGHDT, CDR2 YYEEEE. V was clipped by 5 bases and J by 7 bases, with 15 bases between them. CDR3 sequence reads: CASRGEQGAGYTF. CDR3 coding DNA: TGTGCCAGCAGGGGTGAACAGGGTGCTGGCTACACCTTC.